Presented here are 16 T cell receptor beta chains from one specimen sequenced in a study of cytomegalovirus exposure and HLA in healthy donors. With 60 Vbeta and 13 Jbeta primers, the PCR was carried out. This table comes from immunoSEQ multiplex PCR, and its TCRdb copy is limited to in-frame clones, with some not included. Seen here are approximately 69,000 clones, roughly 74% observed once, and the top ten hold 20% to 25%. Sequenced sample: PBMCs. These receptor sequences come from a woman aged 30 to 39 in good health and CMV-seropositive.

The chain is built from TRBV4-2 and TRBJ1-1, with D perhaps matching TRBD1 (5 bases). Germline assignment: CDR1 LGHNA and CDR2 YNFKEQ. The V end was cut by 0 bases, the J end by 2 bases, with 10 bases between. The CDR3 is made up of 15 amino acids. The CDR3 DNA reads TGTGCCAGCAGCCAAGAAGAACAGGCTAACACTGAAGCTTTCTTT. Translated, it gives CASSQEEQANTEAFF.

The chain has TRBV6-5 and TRBJ2-7; 8 bases match TRBD1. The V gene's germline CDR1 is MNHEY and CDR2 SVGAGI. With V trimmed by 4 bases and J by 4 bases, 9 bases remained unmatched. This CDR3 spans 15 amino acids. The CDR3 nucleotides are TGTGCCAGCAGTTGGGGGGCCAGGGGGCCTTACGAGCAGTACTTC. It codes for CASSWGARGPYEQYF.

The CDR3 sequence is CASSLVPFYEQYF. CDR3 coding DNA: TGTGCCAGCAGCTTAGTCCCTTTCTACGAGCAGTACTTC. The J gene is TRBJ2-7, the V gene TRBV11-1, with no clear D. The germline gives CDR1 SGHAT, CDR2 FQDESV (reference sequence). The CDR3 spans 13 residues. V was cut by 1 base and J by 3 bases, with 7 bases left in between.

The chain combines TRBV5-3 with TRBJ2-1, with D tentatively TRBD1 (5 bases). TRBV5-3 is designated an ORF whose function remains uncertain. The V and J ends lost 0 bases and 14 bases respectively, with 12 bases between them. The CDR3 extends over 12 amino acids. CDR3 sequence: CARSLARPGKFF. In DNA, the CDR3 is TGTGCCAGAAGCTTGGCCCGGCCAGGGAAGTTCTTC.

The chain carries TRBV21-1 and TRBJ2-3; the table's D call, TRBD2, has no DNA check behind it. TRBV21-1 is a pseudogene segment. The length of the CDR3 is 16 residues. CDR3 sequence: CASSKDSGGGTDTQYF. The CDR3 DNA is TGTGCCAGCAGCAAAGACAGCGGAGGGGGCACAGATACGCAGTATTTT.

The rearrangement links TRBV30 to TRBJ2-2; TRBD2 agrees at 10 bases. The CDR3 has 20 residues. Germline V lookup: CDR1 GTSNPN, CDR2 SVGIG (reference sequence). V shed 0 bases and J 0 bases; nucleotides not matched to a gene: 13. CDR3: CAWSVGFGLAGVANTGELFF. The CDR3, as DNA: TGTGCCTGGAGTGTGGGTTTTGGGCTAGCGGGAGTCGCGAACACCGGGGAGCTGTTTTTT.

V gene TRBV5-8 combines with J gene TRBJ2-7; 11 bases fit TRBD2. Per germline, CDR1 SGHTS and CDR2 YDEGEE. The CDR3 has 15 amino acids. V was pared by 1 base and J by 12 bases, with 12 bases of the junction left unmatched. The CDR3 region is CASSLNGLAGLETYF. CDR3 nucleotides: TGTGCCAGCAGCTTGAACGGACTAGCGGGCCTTGAGACGTACTTC.

The chain carries TRBV30 and TRBJ1-1, with TRBD1 identical over 8 bases. With V trimmed by 4 bases and J by 2 bases, 9 bases remained unmatched. CDR1 and CDR2 (germline): GTSNPN, SVGIG (reference sequence). The CDR3 loop spans 15 amino acids. CDR3 protein: CAWTGQGGINTEAFF. The CDR3 DNA follows: TGTGCCTGGACCGGACAGGGAGGGATAAACACTGAAGCTTTCTTT.

This chain links TRBV30 with TRBJ2-1, with a possible D match to TRBD2 (6 bases). The V end lost 3 bases, the J end lost 6 bases, and 9 bases lay between the germline ends. The CDR3 sequence is 12 residues long. Germline values: CDR1 GTSNPN, CDR2 SVGIG (reference sequence). The CDR3 sequence is CAWRMGGNEQFF. The CDR3 DNA reads TGTGCCTGGAGGATGGGGGGCAATGAGCAGTTCTTC.

The V gene is TRBV28, the J gene TRBJ1-5; weak D call: TRBD1 (5 bases). V lost 3 bases to trimming and J lost 5 bases, with 14 bases between them. The CDR3 contains 15 residues. The germline V gene encodes CDR1 MDHEN and CDR2 SYDVKM. In DNA, the CDR3 is TGTGCCAGCAGTTTCGACGGCACCAGGGATCAGCCCCAGCATTTT. This codes for CASSFDGTRDQPQHF.

This chain joins TRBV4-1 and TRBJ2-1; 8 bases match TRBD2. Germline CDR1 and CDR2: MGHRA and YSYEKL. The V gene end was trimmed by 0 bases and the J gene end by 7 bases; junction bases not matched to a gene: 11. The CDR3 spans 17 residues. This CDR3 reads CASSQDRPAGVRNEQFF. As DNA, the CDR3 is TGCGCCAGCAGCCAAGATCGCCCAGCGGGAGTACGTAATGAGCAGTTCTTC.

The chain joins TRBV25-1 to TRBJ2-5, with 11 positions matching TRBD1. CDR3 length: 14 residues. The germline gives CDR1 MGHDK, CDR2 SYGVNS. With V trimmed by 5 bases and J by 4 bases, 3 bases remained unmatched. In DNA form, the CDR3 reads TGTGCCAGCAGTAGGACAGGGGGCGGAGAGACCCAGTACTTC. This translates into CASSRTGGGETQYF.

The chain has TRBV19 and TRBJ1-5; no clear D. Germline V gene data show CDR1 as LNHDA and CDR2 as SQIVND (reference sequence). CDR3 length equals 13 residues. Trimming took off 5 bases at V and 1 base at J, with 6 bases between the two ends. CDR3 loop: CASSLTSNQPQHF. CDR3 DNA: TGTGCCAGTAGTCTAACCAGCAATCAGCCCCAGCATTTT.

This clone was found a few times. This chain links TRBV28 with TRBJ1-2, with 8 bases that match TRBD1. The V and J ends lost 4 bases and 5 bases, in that order; junction bases with no gene match: 6. The germline V gene encodes CDR1 MDHEN and CDR2 SYDVKM. The CDR3 has 14 amino acids. The CDR3 reads CASSSRTGSYGYTF. CDR3 sequence (DNA): TGTGCCAGCAGTTCCCGGACAGGGTCTTATGGCTACACCTTC.

This clone was recorded a few times. The V and J genes are TRBV5-8 and TRBJ2-7; D call uncertain. CDR3 size: 13 residues. V lost 1 base and J 4 bases, leaving 9 bases between the germline ends. Germline CDR1 and CDR2: SGHTS and YDEGEE. CDR3 loop: CASSLNRGYEQYF. In nucleotides, the CDR3 is TGTGCCAGCAGCTTGAACCGCGGATACGAGCAGTACTTC.

The rearrangement links TRBV30 to TRBJ2-2; tentatively, D is TRBD2 (7 bases). This CDR3 region has 16 residues. V was shortened by 4 bases and J by 2 bases, with 17 bases between the two germline ends. Germline V lookup: CDR1 GTSNPN, CDR2 SVGIG (reference sequence). The DNA of the CDR3 is TGTGCCTGGAATAGGGGGAGGGCCCGAAACACCGGGGAGCTGTTTTTT. Translated: CAWNRGRARNTGELFF.